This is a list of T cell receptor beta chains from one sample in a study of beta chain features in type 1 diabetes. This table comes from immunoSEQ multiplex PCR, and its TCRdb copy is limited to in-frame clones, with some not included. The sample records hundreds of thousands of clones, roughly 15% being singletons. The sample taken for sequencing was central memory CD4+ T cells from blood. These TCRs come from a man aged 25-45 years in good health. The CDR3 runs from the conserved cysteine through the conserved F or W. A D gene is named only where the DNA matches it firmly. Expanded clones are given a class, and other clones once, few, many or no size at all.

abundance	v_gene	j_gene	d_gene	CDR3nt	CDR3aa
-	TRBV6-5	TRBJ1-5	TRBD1	TGTGCCAGCATCCGACAGGGGGCCGAGCCCCAGCATTTT	CASIRQGAEPQHF
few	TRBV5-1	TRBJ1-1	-	TGCGCCAGCAGCTCTGGGGGCGCTGGTAAAGGGGCTGAAGCTTTCTTT	CASSSGGAGKGAEAFF
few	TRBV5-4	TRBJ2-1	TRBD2	TGTGCCAGCAGCCAAGCTTGGCGGGAGTATTATGAGCAGTTCTTC	CASSQAWREYYEQFF
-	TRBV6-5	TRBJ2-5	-	TGTGCCAGCAGTTACGGGCGGCAGCAAGAGACCCAGTACTTC	CASSYGRQQETQYF
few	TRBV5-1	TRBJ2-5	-	TGCGCCAGCAGCTTACAGGGGACTAACCAAGAGACCCAGTACTTC	CASSLQGTNQETQYF
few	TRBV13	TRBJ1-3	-	TGTGCCAGCAGCTCCCGTGCAGCTGGAAACACCATATATTTT	CASSSRAAGNTIYF
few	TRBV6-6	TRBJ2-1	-	TGTGCCAGCAGCCAAGTGACAGTTACATACAATGAGCAGTTCTTC	CASSQVTVTYNEQFF
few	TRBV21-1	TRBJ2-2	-	TGTGCCAGCAGCGAACTGACCGGGACTAGCGGGAGTAGGGCCGGGGAGCTGTTTTTT	CASSELTGTSGSRAGELFF
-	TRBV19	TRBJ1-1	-	TGTGCCAGTAGTACGGGACAAGGGTACACTGAAGCTTTCTTT	CASSTGQGYTEAFF
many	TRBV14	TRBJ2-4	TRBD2	TGTGCCAGCAGCCCCTGGGGGGGCAAAAACATTCAGTACTTC	CASSPWGGKNIQYF
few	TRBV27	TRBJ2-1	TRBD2	TGTGCCAACTGTAGCGGGGGTCCCTCCTACAATGAGCAGTTCTTC	CANCSGGPSYNEQFF
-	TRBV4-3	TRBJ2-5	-	TGCGCCAGCAGCCAGGGTATCATGGGACCTTCGGAGACCCAGTACTTC	CASSQGIMGPSETQYF
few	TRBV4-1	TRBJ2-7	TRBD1	TGCGCCAGCAGCGGGGGGGTTCCGGGACAGGGCTACGAGCAGTACTTC	CASSGGVPGQGYEQYF
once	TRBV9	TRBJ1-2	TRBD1	TGTGCCAGCAGCGTAGGGACAGGGGGCGAGGGCTACACCTTC	CASSVGTGGEGYTF
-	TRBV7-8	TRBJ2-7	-	TGTGCCAGCAGCTTAATGGGGGGCGAGTCCTACGAGCAGTACTTC	CASSLMGGESYEQYF
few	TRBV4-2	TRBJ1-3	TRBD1	TGTGCCAGCAGCCAAGAGGGGCGCAGGGGGCATGGAAACACCATATATTTT	CASSQEGRRGHGNTIYF
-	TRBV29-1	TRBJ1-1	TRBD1	TGCAGCGTCCACCAGGGGGGCACTGAAGCTTTCTTT	CSVHQGGTEAFF
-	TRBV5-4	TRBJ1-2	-	TGTGCCAGCAGCTCCAACCCAGACGATGGCTACACCTTC	CASSSNPDDGYTF
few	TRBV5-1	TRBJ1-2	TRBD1	TGCGCCAGCAGCTTGGAACAGGGGGAACGGCGCTACACCTTC	CASSLEQGERRYTF
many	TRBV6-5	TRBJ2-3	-	TGTGCCAGCAGTTTAGCTCCTAGCACAGATACGCAGTATTTT	CASSLAPSTDTQYF
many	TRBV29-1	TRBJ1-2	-	TGCAGCGTCCTCAGGTCCTATGGCTACACCTTC	CSVLRSYGYTF
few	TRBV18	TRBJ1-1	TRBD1	TGTGCCAGCTCACCAGAGGCAGGGGGCTTGGGCACTGAAGCTTTCTTT	CASSPEAGGLGTEAFF
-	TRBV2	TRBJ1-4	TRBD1	TGTGCCAGCAGTAAGAACAGGGGATCGGATGAAAAACTGTTTTTT	CASSKNRGSDEKLFF
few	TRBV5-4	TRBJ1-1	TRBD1	TGTGCCAACAGCGACAGGGGGGTGAACACTGAAGCTTTCTTT	CANSDRGVNTEAFF
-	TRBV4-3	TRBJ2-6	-	TGCGCCAGCAGCCAAGAGTTAAGGAGTGGGGCCAACGTCCTGACTTTC	CASSQELRSGANVLTF
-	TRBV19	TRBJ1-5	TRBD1	TGTGCCATAGGACAGGGAGTCGATCAGCCCCAGCATTTT	CAIGQGVDQPQHF
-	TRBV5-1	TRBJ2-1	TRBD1	TGCGCCAGCAGACAGGGGTCAGACAATGAGCAGTTCTTC	CASRQGSDNEQFF
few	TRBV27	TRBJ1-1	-	TGTGCCAGCAGTCCACCCCCAGGGATCGGTGAAGCTTTCTTT	CASSPPPGIGEAFF
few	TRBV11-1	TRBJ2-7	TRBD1	TGTGCCAGCAGCTTTGACAGGGGAACCCGCTCCTACGAGCAGTACTTC	CASSFDRGTRSYEQYF
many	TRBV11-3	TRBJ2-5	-	TGTGCCAGCAGCTCTCCGGGGCGAGGGGAGACCCAGTACTTC	CASSSPGRGETQYF
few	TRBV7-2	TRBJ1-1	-	TGTGCCAGCAGCTTTAAACGAGGGCAAGAAGCTTTCTTT	CASSFKRGQEAFF
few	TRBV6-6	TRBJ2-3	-	TGTGCCAGCACTTTCGGGGGAAGAAGCACAGATACGCAGTATTTT	CASTFGGRSTDTQYF
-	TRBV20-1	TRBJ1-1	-	TGCAGTGCTAGAGATGCCCGCTTGGCTTTCTTT	CSARDARLAFF
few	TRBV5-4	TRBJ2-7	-	TGTGCCAGCAGCAAGGACAGTCCTGGCTCCTACGAGCAGTACTTC	CASSKDSPGSYEQYF
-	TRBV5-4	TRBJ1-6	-	TGTGCCAGCAGCTTTTATGATTCACCCCTCCACTTT	CASSFYDSPLHF
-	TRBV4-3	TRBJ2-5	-	TGCGCCAGCAGCCAAGGGGGGTCCAGACTCCAAGAGACCCAGTACTTC	CASSQGGSRLQETQYF
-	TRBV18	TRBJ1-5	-	TGTGCCAGCTCACCGACAGTTAGCAATCAGCCCCAGCATTTT	CASSPTVSNQPQHF